This T cell receptor (beta chain) emerged from a study of blood T cell repertoires in COVID-19. About the study: T cells, B-cell-depleted T cells, or PBMCs provided the cDNA or gDNA that served as material.

This clone appeared a few times. Sequenced by immunoSEQ multiplex PCR; TCRdb stores in-frame clones only, minus some. The sample shows about 140,000 clones, 77% of them seen only once. The sequence derives from a woman in her forties or fifties with active or convalescent COVID-19. The sequencing sample was made of peripheral blood.

The CDR3 here is CASSLVGTGGTRRNEQFF. The CDR3 bases are TGTGCCAGCAGCTTAGTGGGGACAGGGGGCACCCGCAGGAATGAGCAGTTCTTC. The chain is built from TRBV7-9 and TRBJ2-1; TRBD1 aligns across 12 bases. The V gene end was trimmed by 1 base and the J gene end by 7 bases; junction bases not matched to a gene: 11. There are 18 residues in the CDR3. Per germline, CDR1 SEHNR and CDR2 FQNEAQ (reference sequence).